This T cell receptor (beta chain) was identified during a study of blood T cell repertoires in COVID-19. Background on the study: There were acute and convalescent COVID-19 samples, and they came from the United States, Italy and Spain. T cells, B-cell-depleted T cells, or PBMCs provided the cDNA or gDNA that served as material.

Original analysis: Quantification of nucleated cells was approximated via reference gene primer amplification. The protocol was immunoSEQ multiplex PCR, while the TCRdb copy is restricted to in-frame clones and leaves out a portion. V and J calls and clone size are copied from that table; D and trimming were computed from the DNA. The sample yields a few hundred thousand clones, around 82% seen once. Germline loops: CDR1 SGHDN, CDR2 FVKESK. The CDR3 length is 19 residues. J was trimmed by 0 bases and V by 2 bases; bases with no gene match: 11. The sequence derives from a human donor with COVID-19, enrolled during active disease. The donor label of this sample is uncertain. Material: peripheral blood. The chain has TRBV14 and TRBJ1-3; TRBD1 matches at 9 bases. The CDR3 loop is CASSQLRGTGTSSGNTIYF. The CDR3 DNA sequence: TGTGCCAGCAGCCAACTCAGGGGGACAGGGACGAGCTCTGGAAACACCATATATTTT.